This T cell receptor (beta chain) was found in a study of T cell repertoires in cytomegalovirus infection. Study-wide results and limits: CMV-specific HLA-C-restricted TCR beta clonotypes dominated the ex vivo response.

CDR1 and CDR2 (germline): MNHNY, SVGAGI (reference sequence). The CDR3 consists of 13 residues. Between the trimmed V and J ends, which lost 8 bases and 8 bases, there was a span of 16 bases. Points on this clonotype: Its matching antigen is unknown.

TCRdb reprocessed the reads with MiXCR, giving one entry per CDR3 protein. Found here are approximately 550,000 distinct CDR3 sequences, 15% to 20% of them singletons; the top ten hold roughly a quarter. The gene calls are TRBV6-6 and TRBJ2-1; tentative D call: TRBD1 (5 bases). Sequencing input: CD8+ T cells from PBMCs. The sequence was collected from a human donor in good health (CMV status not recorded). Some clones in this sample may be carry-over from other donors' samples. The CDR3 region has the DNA TGTGCCAGCGGCCTGGGGCAGGGCGATGAGCAGTTCTTC. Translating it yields CASGLGQGDEQFF.